These 16 T cell receptor beta chains were all obtained from the same sample, sequenced in a study of CD8+CD57+ T cells in acquired aplastic anemia. The template for TCR beta VDJ and CDR3 sequence profiling was genomic DNA. In TCRdb, the reads were re-called with MiXCR into one record per CDR3 protein. This table holds 150,000 to 200,000 distinct CDR3 sequences, around 60% found once. What was sequenced was sorted CD4+, CD8+, or CD8+CD57+ T cells (not recorded which) from PBMCs. Receptors were obtained from a human donor in good health.

This clonotype was counted only a few times. The rearrangement links TRBV7-8 to TRBJ1-5, with D perhaps TRBD1 (5 bases). CDR3 length: 15 residues. Trimming took 2 bases from V and 3 from J, leaving 11 bases between them. Germline CDR1 is SGHVS and CDR2 is FQNEAQ. Here the CDR3 reads CASSLQGGFNQPQHF. In DNA form, the CDR3 reads TGTGCCAGCAGCTTACAGGGAGGTTTCAATCAGCCCCAGCATTTT. Full variable domain (rest looked up from reference TRBV7-8 and TRBJ1-5): GAGVSQSPRYKVAKRGQDVALRCDPISGHVSLFWYQQALGQGPEFLTYFQNEAQLDKSGLPSDRFFAERPEGSVSTLKIQRTQQEDSAVYLCASSLQGGFNQPQHFGDGTRLSIL.

This clonotype was observed at least ten times. The chain couples TRBV12-3 or TRBV12-4 to TRBJ2-7; D is ambiguous. V dropped 3 bases and J dropped 5 bases, with 11 bases sitting between them. This CDR3 has 13 residues. The CDR3: CASSFTELDEQYF. DNA of the CDR3: TGTGCCAGCAGTTTTACAGAACTGGACGAGCAGTACTTC.

This clonotype was observed many times. V gene TRBV2 combines with J gene TRBJ1-4, with 10 bases fitting TRBD1. With V trimmed by 10 bases and J by 14 bases, 10 bases remained unmatched. Germline values: CDR1 SNHLY, CDR2 FYNNEI. The CDR3 covers 12 residues. The CDR3 coding sequence is TGTGCCACCGGGACAGGGGCCAGCGGGCTGTTTTTT. This gives the protein CATGTGASGLFF. The variable domain in full, completed from reference TRBV2 and TRBJ1-4, reads EPEVTQTPSHQVTQMGQEVILRCVPISNHLYFYWYRQILGQKVEFLVSFYNNEISEKSEIFDDQFSVERPDGSNFTLKIRSTKLEDSAMYFCATGTGASGLFFGSGTQLSVL.

The rearrangement joins TRBV20-1 to TRBJ1-2, with D possibly matching TRBD1 (5 bases). Per germline, CDR1 DFQATT and CDR2 SNEGSKA (reference sequence). The CDR3 sequence is 13 residues long. V lost 3 bases, J lost 7 bases, and 15 bases lay in between. CDR3 amino acids: CSASVEGTRGYTF. The CDR3 nucleotides read TGCAGTGCTAGTGTGGAGGGGACTCGTGGCTACACCTTC.

V is TRBV24-1 and J is TRBJ2-7; D ambiguous. Germline CDR1 KGHDR, CDR2 SFDVKD. V was cut by 1 base and J by 0 bases, with 9 bases left in between. The CDR3 sequence is 15 residues long. This CDR3 is CATSDLKGNSYEQYF. Here the CDR3 DNA reads TGTGCCACCAGTGATTTAAAGGGTAACTCCTACGAGCAGTACTTC.

The chain uses TRBV15 and TRBJ2-7; 9 bases are a match to TRBD1. The V gene end was trimmed by 1 base and the J gene end by 6 bases; junction bases not matched to a gene: 7. Germline V gene lookup returns CDR1 LNHNV and CDR2 YYDKDF (reference sequence). The CDR3 totals 15 residues. The CDR3 DNA is TGTGCCACCAGCAGAGGAGCACAGGGGGCGTTCGAGCAGTACTTC. Translation: CATSRGAQGAFEQYF. Supplemented by reference TRBV15 and TRBJ2-7, the full variable domain reads DAMVIQNPRYQVTQFGKPVTLSCSQTLNHNVMYWYQQKSSQAPKLLFHYYDKDFNNEADTPDNFQSRRPNTSFCFLDIRSPGLGDTAMYLCATSRGAQGAFEQYFGPGTRLTVT.

This clonotype has ten or more counts. V is TRBV7-9 and J is TRBJ2-7, with TRBD2 matching 7 bases. This CDR3 is built from 16 residues. V lost 5 bases to trimming and J lost 2 bases; unmatched junction nucleotides: 12. CDR1 and CDR2 (germline): SEHNR, FQNEAQ (reference sequence). CDR3 in amino acids: CASSTAPRGLAYEQYF. The CDR3 DNA reads TGTGCCAGCAGCACCGCCCCGCGAGGACTAGCCTACGAGCAGTACTTC.

This chain connects TRBV7-9 to TRBJ2-7; 7 bases map to TRBD1. V shed 1 base, J shed 7 bases, and the junction held 10 bases outside the gene matches. The CDR3 is 15 amino acids. Germline CDR1 is SEHNR and CDR2 is FQNEAQ (reference sequence). CDR3 nucleotides: TGTGCCAGCAGCTTAGGGGACAGAGACACCGGGGAGCAGTACTTC. It is translated as CASSLGDRDTGEQYF.

In its sample, this clonotype was seen many times. The V call is TRBV9, the J call TRBJ2-2, with no clear D. CDR3 length: 15 amino acids. The V end was cut by 1 base, the J end by 0 bases, with 7 bases between. Germline CDR1 and CDR2: SGDLS and YYNGEE. This CDR3 reads CASSVSAANTGELFF. In DNA, the CDR3 is TGTGCCAGCAGCGTATCGGCAGCGAACACCGGGGAGCTGTTTTTT.

Ten or more counts support this clonotype. The chain recombines TRBV20-1 with TRBJ2-3, with 7 bases lining up with TRBD2. Losses at the gene ends were 6 bases for V and 2 bases for J; bases not matched to a gene: 14. Germline V gene lookup returns CDR1 DFQATT and CDR2 SNEGSKA (reference sequence). The CDR3 is 16 residues long. The CDR3 DNA sequence: TGCAGTGCCCGCTGGACTAGTCTAGGCTACACAGATACGCAGTATTTT. The encoded protein is CSARWTSLGYTDTQYF.

The chain uses TRBV7-2 and TRBJ1-6, with TRBD1 matching over 7 bases. Losses at the gene ends were 1 base for V and 6 bases for J; bases not matched to a gene: 3. CDR1 is SGHTA and CDR2 is FQGNSA in the germline V gene. This CDR3 has 15 residues. As DNA, the CDR3 is TGTGCCAGCAGCTTAGAGAACAGGGGTAATTCACCCCTCCACTTT. Translated, it gives CASSLENRGNSPLHF.

The chain is built from TRBV7-9 and TRBJ1-5, with D possibly being TRBD1 (6 bases). V lost 0 bases and J lost 2, with 11 bases in between. Germline CDR1 is SEHNR and CDR2 is FQNEAQ (reference sequence). This CDR3 has 16 residues. The CDR3 coding sequence is TGTGCCAGCAGCTTAGCGGCAGGGGAGGGCAATCAGCCCCAGCATTTT. Translated: CASSLAAGEGNQPQHF.

The chain uses TRBV25-1 and TRBJ2-2; 9 positions agree with TRBD1. This CDR3 contains 16 residues. J was trimmed by 1 base and V by 4 bases; bases with no gene match: 4. CDR1 MGHDK and CDR2 SYGVNS come from the germline V gene. CDR3 DNA sequence: TGTGCCAGCAGTGCCGTGGGACAGGGGAACACCGGGGAGCTGTTTTTT. Translated, it gives CASSAVGQGNTGELFF.

This chain uses TRBV20-1 with TRBJ2-5, with a tentative D call TRBD1 (5 bases). The V gene lost 7 bases and the J gene lost 5 bases, with 11 bases spanning the gap. Germline V CDR1 and CDR2: DFQATT, SNEGSKA (reference sequence). CDR3 length equals 11 residues. As DNA, the CDR3 is TGCAGTGTCAGGGTAGTGGAGACCCAGTACTTC. The encoded protein is CSVRVVETQYF.

The table lists this clonotype with a count of one. The chain combines TRBV10-3 with TRBJ2-3; D may be TRBD1 (6 bases). Germline CDR1 ENHRY, CDR2 SYGVKD. The CDR3 consists of 13 residues. V lost 4 bases and J lost 3, with 8 bases in between. CDR3 coding DNA: TGTGCCATCAGTGGCCAGGGGACAGATACGCAGTATTTT. It is translated as CAISGQGTDTQYF.

This clonotype was seen at least ten times. The chain carries TRBV29-1 and TRBJ2-1, with TRBD2 matching 12 bases. The V and J ends lost 1 base and 1 base, in that order; junction bases with no gene match: 8. This CDR3 has 18 residues. Looked up from germline, CDR1 is SQVTM and CDR2 is ANQGSEA. CDR3 region: CSVEGGETSGSSYNEQFF. Written as DNA, the CDR3 is TGCAGCGTTGAAGGGGGTGAGACTAGCGGGAGTTCCTACAATGAGCAGTTCTTC.